The clone carrying this T cell receptor (beta chain) has just a few counts. Its target is unknown. The CDR3 runs 15 residues. CDR1 is ENHRY, CDR2 SYGVKD, per germline. Trimming took 0 bases from V and 3 from J; bases not matched to a gene: 1. The data were taken from a study of early T cells in non-severe SARS-CoV-2 infection. Study background: Sequencing of unsorted whole blood was done on bulk RNA, leaving chains unpaired. Broader study findings: VDJdb matching skewed toward anti-spike CD8 responses, missing private and CD4 specificities.

TCRdb redid the calling of the 5' RACE reads with MiXCR, one entry per CDR3 protein. The sample contains about 60,000 distinct CDR3 sequences, around 5.6% of which appear only once. This TCR was recovered from an adult who was a healthcare worker with PCR-confirmed SARS-CoV-2 infection or an uninfected control (not recorded which). Specimen: whole blood. V gene TRBV10-3 combines with J gene TRBJ2-3, with 9 bases identical to TRBD1. CDR3 in amino acids: CAISESDRGTDTQYF. The CDR3 bases are TGTGCCATCAGTGAGTCAGACAGGGGGACAGATACGCAGTATTTT.